This passage covers 19 T cell receptor beta chains from one sample sequenced in a study of OX40 agonist ivuxolimab in advanced cancers. Profiled with immunoSEQ multiplex PCR; TCRdb holds only in-frame clones, not every one. There are about 77,000 clones in the sample; around 86% occur only once, and around 6.5% lies in the top ten. The sample here was CD4+ or CD8+ T cells sorted from blood, taken in a trial of the OX40 agonist ivuxolimab. The receptor source for this set is an adult with an advanced solid tumor such as melanoma, head and neck, liver or kidney cancer.

The chain is built from TRBV27 and TRBJ2-1; 9 bases line up with TRBD2. With 2 bases clipped from V and 16 bases from J, the junction kept 12 bases outside the gene matches. CDR1 is MNHEY, CDR2 SMNVEV, per germline (reference sequence). This CDR3 is built from 14 residues. The CDR3 bases are TGTGCCAGCAGTTTACCCGCGGGGGGGGCCGGCGATTTCTTC. Translating it yields CASSLPAGGAGDFF.

The chain is built from TRBV10-3 and TRBJ2-3, with 10 positions matching TRBD1. The germline gives CDR1 ENHRY, CDR2 SYGVKD. The CDR3 consists of 16 residues. After removal of 2 bases from V and 1 base from J, the junction contained 3 bases not matched to a gene. The CDR3 DNA reads as TGTGCCATCAGTGAGACCGGGACAGGGGGCACAGATACGCAGTATTTT. Protein product: CAISETGTGGTDTQYF.

The chain has TRBV19 and TRBJ1-6; 9 nucleotides line up with TRBD1. Germline V gene data show CDR1 as LNHDA and CDR2 as SQIVND (reference sequence). The CDR3 totals 15 residues. Trimming at V came to 7 bases and at J to 7 bases, leaving 8 bases not matched to a gene. The CDR3 spells CASTLQGAQNSPLHF. The CDR3 DNA sequence: TGTGCCAGTACCTTACAGGGGGCGCAAAATTCACCCCTCCACTTT.

This clone appeared once. This chain links TRBV5-6 with TRBJ1-5; 7 bases fit TRBD1. J was trimmed by 7 bases and V by 5 bases; bases with no gene match: 6. In germline, CDR1 is SGHDT, CDR2 YYEEEE. CDR3 size: 13 residues. CDR3 sequence reads: CASSRQGWQPQHF. CDR3 bases: TGTGCCAGCAGTAGACAGGGCTGGCAGCCCCAGCATTTT. Full variable domain (rest looked up from reference TRBV5-6 and TRBJ1-5): DAGVTQSPTHLIKTRGQQVTLRCSPKSGHDTVSWYQQALGQGPQFIFQYYEEEERQRGNFPDRFSGHQFPNYSSELNVNALLLGDSALYLCASSRQGWQPQHFGDGTRLSIL.

V gene TRBV4-2 combines with J gene TRBJ2-7; 7 bases align to TRBD1. CDR1 is LGHNA and CDR2 is YNFKEQ in the germline V gene. Trimming removed 0 bases from V and 2 bases from J; junction bases left unmatched: 13. The length of the CDR3 is 18 residues. The CDR3 sequence: CASSQDIGGRDRTYEQYF. CDR3 nucleotides: TGTGCCAGCAGCCAAGATATCGGCGGCCGGGACAGAACCTACGAGCAGTACTTC.

This chain joins TRBV25-1 and TRBJ2-2, with D possibly called TRBD1 or TRBD2 (5 bases each). The germline V gene encodes CDR1 MGHDK and CDR2 SYGVNS. The CDR3 runs 16 residues. V was cut by 6 bases and J by 4 bases, with 18 bases left in between. The chain's CDR3 is CASSPPRGSGTGELFF. For the CDR3, the DNA is TGTGCCAGCAGCCCCCCGAGGGGCTCGGGCACCGGGGAGCTGTTTTTT.

V is TRBV6-5 and J is TRBJ1-2; TRBD1 aligns across 10 bases. V shed 5 bases, J shed 3 bases, and the junction held 6 bases outside the gene matches. This CDR3 contains 15 residues. Germline V lookup: CDR1 MNHEY, CDR2 SVGAGI. CDR3 sequence reads: CASSAGQGFDYGYTF. As DNA, the CDR3 is TGTGCCAGCAGTGCGGGACAGGGGTTTGACTATGGCTACACCTTC.

In this sample, this clone turned up once. The chain carries TRBV28 and TRBJ2-3, with a tentative D call TRBD1 (6 bases). Germline CDR1 reads MDHEN; CDR2 reads SYDVKM. The CDR3 is 13 residues long. V gave up 9 bases and J gave up 0 bases, with 10 bases separating them. The CDR3 loop is CASVQGSTDTQYF. Here the CDR3 DNA reads TGTGCCAGTGTTCAGGGGAGCACAGATACGCAGTATTTT.

This chain connects TRBV28 to TRBJ2-7; perhaps TRBD1 as D (6 bases). V was clipped by 5 bases and J by 3 bases, with 17 bases between them. Germline V CDR1 and CDR2: MDHEN, SYDVKM. This CDR3 contains 15 residues. The CDR3 reads CASSIPGQLVYEQYF. CDR3 nucleotide sequence: TGTGCCAGCAGTATACCGGGACAACTAGTCTACGAGCAGTACTTC.

V usage is TRBV5-6 and J usage is TRBJ2-7; the D gene is possibly TRBD2 (6 bases). Germline values: CDR1 SGHDT, CDR2 YYEEEE. Trimming pared 6 bases from V and 2 bases from J, leaving 12 bases between. The CDR3 has 13 amino acids. CDR3 residues: CASTRDFAYEQYF. DNA of the CDR3: TGTGCCAGCACCCGGGACTTTGCCTACGAGCAGTACTTC.

The chain has TRBV11-3 and TRBJ2-5; TRBD2 is a possible D gene (6 bases). The germline V and J ends were trimmed by 5 bases and 0 bases, with 13 bases remaining between them. Germline assignment: CDR1 SGHNT and CDR2 YENEEA. The CDR3 consists of 15 residues. The CDR3 is CASSQGGSHQETQYF. In nucleotides, the CDR3 is TGTGCCAGCAGCCAAGGAGGGAGCCACCAAGAGACCCAGTACTTC.

The genes are TRBV6-6 and TRBJ1-6; D ambiguous. Trimming left V 5 bases short and J 14 bases short, with 16 bases between. Germline V lookup: CDR1 MNHNY, CDR2 SVGAGI (reference sequence). There are 13 residues in the CDR3. CDR3: CASSGREGRALHF. The CDR3 bases are TGTGCCAGCAGTGGACGAGAAGGCCGCGCCCTCCACTTT.

The chain employs TRBV28 and TRBJ1-4; 7 bases map to TRBD1. The length of the CDR3 is 15 residues. Germline V gene sequence: CDR1 MDHEN, CDR2 SYDVKM. V shed 5 bases and J 3 bases; nucleotides not matched to a gene: 6. CDR3 DNA sequence: TGTGCCAGCAGTCTAGCGGGACAGTCTAATGAAAAACTGTTTTTT. Its protein is CASSLAGQSNEKLFF.

The chain is built from TRBV6-1 and TRBJ1-5; 9 positions agree with TRBD1. The CDR3 length is 15 residues. J was trimmed by 3 bases and V by 6 bases; bases with no gene match: 6. Germline V CDR1 and CDR2: MNHNS, SASEGT. Here the CDR3 reads CASSGGQGYNQPQHF. Written as DNA, the CDR3 is TGTGCCAGCAGCGGGGGACAGGGATACAATCAGCCCCAGCATTTT.

The chain uses TRBV27 and TRBJ2-1, with 8 positions matching TRBD1. This CDR3 is 16 amino acids long. Losses at the gene ends were 7 bases for V and 9 bases for J; bases not matched to a gene: 17. From germline, CDR1 is MNHEY and CDR2 SMNVEV (reference sequence). This CDR3 reads CASIARFGQGSSEQFF. The CDR3, as DNA: TGTGCCAGCATAGCTCGCTTCGGACAGGGCAGTAGTGAGCAGTTCTTC.

The chain recombines TRBV15 with TRBJ2-1, with D hard to call. The ends were cut back, 3 bases at V and 9 bases at J, with 12 bases in the middle. CDR1 and CDR2 (germline): LNHNV, YYDKDF (reference sequence). CDR3 length equals 13 residues. The DNA for the CDR3 is TGTGCCACCAGCAGCGAGTTATTGGGTGAGCAGTTCTTC. Protein product: CATSSELLGEQFF.

V is TRBV18 and J is TRBJ1-5; D remains ambiguous. The CDR3 extends over 15 amino acids. V was shortened by 8 bases and J by 0 bases, with 14 bases between the two germline ends. Germline V CDR1 and CDR2: KGHSH, LQKENI. CDR3 sequence (DNA): TGTGCCAGCCAGGACGGCCCGTATAGCAATCAGCCCCAGCATTTT. Residues: CASQDGPYSNQPQHF.

V and J are TRBV11-1 and TRBJ2-7; 8 nucleotides align to TRBD1. The J segment lost 1 base and the V segment lost 4 bases, leaving 9 bases of the junction unmatched. This CDR3 has 16 residues. Germline CDR1 and CDR2: SGHAT and FQDESV (reference sequence). For the CDR3, the DNA is TGTGCCAGCAGCTCCAGGAGGGACAGGTTTTCCTACGAGCAGTACTTC. This gives the protein CASSSRRDRFSYEQYF.

The chain is built from TRBV11-3 and TRBJ2-3, with 7 bases that match TRBD2. The CDR3 is made up of 16 amino acids. Trimming took 5 bases from V and 0 from J; bases not matched to a gene: 8. Germline CDR1 reads SGHNT; CDR2 reads YENEEA. The CDR3 bases are TGTGCCAGCAGCCCACGGGCTAGCGGTAGCACAGATACGCAGTATTTT. It encodes CASSPRASGSTDTQYF.